These 7 T cell receptor beta chains were sequenced from one sample in a study of response to subunit inactivated influenza vaccine. TCRdb reanalysed the RT-PCR reads using MiXCR and keeps one entry per CDR3 protein. Here the sample spans about 800,000 distinct CDR3 sequences, about 20% being singletons. Source: PBMCs from blood, taken 5 days after vaccination. The receptors were sampled from a man between 50 and 59 years old who received an inactivated influenza vaccine.

The table lists this clonotype with many counts. Germline and junction disagree at one end, which may indicate a read error. The V gene is TRBV5-1, the J gene TRBJ2-3; 8 bases fit TRBD2. This CDR3 has 15 residues. CDR1 is SGHRS, CDR2 YFSETQ, per germline. The DNA for the CDR3 is TGTGCCAGCAGCTTAGCGGGAAGGAGCACAGATACGCAGTATTTT. Its translation: CASSLAGRSTDTQYF.

V is TRBV9 and J is TRBJ1-1; 7 bases match TRBD1. V was pared by 3 bases and J by 1 base, with 6 bases of the junction left unmatched. The CDR3 sequence is 15 residues long. Germline CDR1 and CDR2: SGDLS and YYNGEE. CDR3 DNA sequence: TGTGCCAGCAGCGCCGGACAGGCGGGGAACACTGAAGCTTTCTTT. Encoded protein: CASSAGQAGNTEAFF.

The CDR3 nucleotides are TGCGCCAGCAGCCAAGTTAGCGGGGCAGAGAACGAGCAGTACTTC. Protein sequence: CASSQVSGAENEQYF. The chain joins TRBV5-1 to TRBJ2-7, with 8 nucleotides matching TRBD2. V lost 4 bases, J lost 5 bases, and 11 bases stayed unmatched. Looked up from germline, CDR1 is SGHRS and CDR2 is YFSETQ. CDR3 length: 15 residues.

This chain joins TRBV29-1 and TRBJ2-7; D is uncertain. The V end was cut by 7 bases, the J end by 2 bases, with 12 bases between. Germline assignment: CDR1 SQVTM and CDR2 ANQGSEA. The CDR3 is 12 amino acids. The CDR3 DNA sequence: TGCAGCGCCGAACGGAGTCCCTACGAGCAGTACTTC. It translates to CSAERSPYEQYF.

This chain uses TRBV2 with TRBJ2-3; no reliable D call. This CDR3 contains 17 residues. V shed 2 bases and J shed 1 base, with 16 bases lying between them. Germline CDR1 is SNHLY and CDR2 is FYNNEI. The CDR3 is CASSENPELKRTDTQYF. CDR3 in DNA: TGTGCCAGCAGTGAAAATCCGGAACTAAAACGCACAGATACGCAGTATTTT.

The genes are TRBV9 and TRBJ2-1, with TRBD2 matching 14 bases. The ends lost 4 bases at V and 7 bases at J; junction bases unmatched: 7. Germline V gene lookup returns CDR1 SGDLS and CDR2 YYNGEE. The CDR3 runs to 16 residues. For the CDR3, the DNA is TGTGCCAGCAGCTCGGGGACTAGCGGGAGTGAGAATGAGCAGTTCTTC. Encoded protein: CASSSGTSGSENEQFF.

The chain has TRBV7-8 and TRBJ2-1, with D perhaps matching TRBD2 (5 bases). This CDR3 has 14 amino acids. Germline V gives CDR1 SGHVS, CDR2 FQNEAQ. V was shortened by 4 bases and J by 13 bases, with 20 bases between the two germline ends. CDR3 DNA sequence: TGTGCCAGCAGCTCTCCCGGAGGTAGCGAGCTTCAGTTCTTC. Translated: CASSSPGGSELQFF.